Given below is one T cell receptor (beta chain) in context. Repertoires were generated with immunoSEQ multiplex PCR, while TCRdb's copy carries only in-frame clones and drops some. The sample consists of about 500,000 clones, roughly three quarters of them appearing once. Germline V lookup: CDR1 SGHRS, CDR2 YFSETQ. The V gene end was trimmed by 3 bases and the J gene end by 4 bases; junction bases not matched to a gene: 5. CDR3 length: 14 amino acids. This record belongs to a study of shared clonotypes between healthy human individuals. This rearrangement joins TRBV5-1 to TRBJ2-5; 8 bases fit TRBD2. Sequencing was done on a sample of PBMCs. The clonotype comes from a woman aged 40 to 50 in good health. Some clones in this sample may be carry-over from other donors' samples. Here the CDR3 DNA reads TGCGCCAGCAGCTCCGGCGGGGGGACAGAGACCCAGTACTTC. Translated, it gives CASSSGGGTETQYF.